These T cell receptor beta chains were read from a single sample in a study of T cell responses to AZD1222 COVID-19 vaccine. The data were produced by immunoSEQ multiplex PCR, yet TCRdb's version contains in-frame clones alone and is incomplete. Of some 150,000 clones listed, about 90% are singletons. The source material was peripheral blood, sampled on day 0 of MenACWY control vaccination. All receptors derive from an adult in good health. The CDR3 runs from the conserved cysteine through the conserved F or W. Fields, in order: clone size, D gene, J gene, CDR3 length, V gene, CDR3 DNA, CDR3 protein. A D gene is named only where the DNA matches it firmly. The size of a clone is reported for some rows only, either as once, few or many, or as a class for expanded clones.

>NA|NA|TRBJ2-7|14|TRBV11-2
TGTGCCAGCAGGTTTACAGGGCTCTCCTACGAGCAGTACTTC
CASRFTGLSYEQYF
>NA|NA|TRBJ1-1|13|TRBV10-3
TGTGCCATCAGTGCCTGGATGGACACTGAAGCTTTCTTT
CAISAWMDTEAFF
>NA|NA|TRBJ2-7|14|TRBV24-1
TGTGCCACCAGTGATCCCGACCTCACCTACGAGCAGTACTTC
CATSDPDLTYEQYF
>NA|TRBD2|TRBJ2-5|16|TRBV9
TGTGCCAGCAGCGCCAGACTAGCGGGGGGGCAAGAGACCCAGTACTTC
CASSARLAGGQETQYF
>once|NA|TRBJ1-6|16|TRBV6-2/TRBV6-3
TGTGCCAGCAGTGACCCGGCGGGCTCCTATAATTCACCCCTCCACTTT
CASSDPAGSYNSPLHF
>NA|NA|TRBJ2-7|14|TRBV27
TGTGCCAGCAGTCAAGGACCCCTCCACCCCGAGCAGTACTTC
CASSQGPLHPEQYF
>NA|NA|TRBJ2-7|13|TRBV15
TGTGCCACCAGCAGAGGCGGGCTTCTTGAGCAGTACTTC
CATSRGGLLEQYF
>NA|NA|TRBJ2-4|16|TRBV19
TGTGCCAGTAGTACAGGGACTGGATTAGCCAAAAACATTCAGTACTTC
CASSTGTGLAKNIQYF
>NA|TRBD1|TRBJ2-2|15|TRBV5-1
TGCGCCAGCCTTCAGGGGGCGCTAGGCACCGGGGAGCTGTTTTTT
CASLQGALGTGELFF
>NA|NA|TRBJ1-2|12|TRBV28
TGTGCCAGCAGGTCACAAGGGTATGGCTACACCTTC
CASRSQGYGYTF
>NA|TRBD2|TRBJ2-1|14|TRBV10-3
TGTGCCATCAGGGCTAGCGGGGGTTACAATGAGCAGTTCTTC
CAIRASGGYNEQFF
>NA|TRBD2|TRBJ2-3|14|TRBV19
TGTGCCAGTGATAGCGGGGTTAGCACAGATACGCAGTATTTT
CASDSGVSTDTQYF
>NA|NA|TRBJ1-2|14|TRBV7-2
TGTGCCAGCAGCCCCGGGCCCAGGGACTATGGCTACACCTTC
CASSPGPRDYGYTF
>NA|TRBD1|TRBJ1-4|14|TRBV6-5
TGTGCCAGCAGTCCCGGGACAGGGTACGAAAAACTGTTTTTT
CASSPGTGYEKLFF
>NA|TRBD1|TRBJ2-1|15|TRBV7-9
TGTGCCAGCAGCGTGTACAGGGGTGGCTACAATGAGCAGTTCTTC
CASSVYRGGYNEQFF
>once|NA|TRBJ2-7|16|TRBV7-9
TGTGCCAGCAGCCCCTTGAACCGCTCCGGGCCGGACGAGCAGTACTTC
CASSPLNRSGPDEQYF
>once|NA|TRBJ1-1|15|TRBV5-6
TGTGCCAGCAGCTTGGGCTGGGGGCGGAACACTGAAGCTTTCTTT
CASSLGWGRNTEAFF
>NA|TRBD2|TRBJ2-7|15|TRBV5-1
TGCGCCAGCAGCTTGGGGACTAGCGACTCCTACGAGCAGTACTTC
CASSLGTSDSYEQYF
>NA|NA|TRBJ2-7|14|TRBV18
TGTGCCAGCTCCCAAACGGAGGGAGATCAAGGGCAGTACTTC
CASSQTEGDQGQYF
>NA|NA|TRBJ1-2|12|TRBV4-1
TGCGCCAGCAGTCAGAGGGACTATGGCTACACCTTC
CASSQRDYGYTF
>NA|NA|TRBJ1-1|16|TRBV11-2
TGTGCCAGCAGCTCCCGGGACAAACCCATGAACACTGAAGCTTTCTTT
CASSSRDKPMNTEAFF
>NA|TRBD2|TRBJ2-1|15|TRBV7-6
TGTGCCAGCAGCTTAGGACCGGGGGGTAACAATGAGCAGTTCTTC
CASSLGPGGNNEQFF
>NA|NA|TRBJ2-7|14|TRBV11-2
TGTGCCACAGCGGACCACCTAGGGTCCTACGAGCAGTACTTC
CATADHLGSYEQYF
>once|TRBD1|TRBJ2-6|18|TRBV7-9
TGTGCCAGCAGCCGGGACAGGGGGCTTCGGTCTGGGGCCAACGTCCTGACTTTC
CASSRDRGLRSGANVLTF
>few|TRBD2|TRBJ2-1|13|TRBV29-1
TGCAGCGGGGCCGGGACTAGCGGGGGTGAGCAGTTCTTC
CSGAGTSGGEQFF
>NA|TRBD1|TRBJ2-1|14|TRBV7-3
TGTGCCAGCAGCCCAGGGGGAGCTCGGAATGAGCAGTTCTTC
CASSPGGARNEQFF
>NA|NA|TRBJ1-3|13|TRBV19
TGTGCCAGTAGGCCAAGCTCTGGAAACACCATATATTTT
CASRPSSGNTIYF
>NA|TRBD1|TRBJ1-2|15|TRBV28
TGTGCCAGCGGTTCGTCGGGACAGAAGGTCTATGGCTACACCTTC
CASGSSGQKVYGYTF
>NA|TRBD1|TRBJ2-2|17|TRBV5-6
TGTGCCAGCACCACCCTCTTTCGGGACAGTAAGTCCCGGGAGCTGTTTTTT
CASTTLFRDSKSRELFF
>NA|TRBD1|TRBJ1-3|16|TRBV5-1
TGCGCCAGCAGCTCGGGACAGCAGAGCTCTGGAAACACCATATATTTT
CASSSGQQSSGNTIYF
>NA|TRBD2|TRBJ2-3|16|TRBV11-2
TGTGCCAGCAGCACTGGACTAGCGGGACGCACAGATACGCAGTATTTT
CASSTGLAGRTDTQYF
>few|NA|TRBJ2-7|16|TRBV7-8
TGTGCCAGCAGCTTAGATCGTTCCCGGGGATTGGGGGAGCAGTACTTC
CASSLDRSRGLGEQYF
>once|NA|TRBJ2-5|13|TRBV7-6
TGTGCCAGCAGCTTATTGGGCCAAGAGACCCAGTACTTC
CASSLLGQETQYF
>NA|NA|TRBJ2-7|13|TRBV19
TGTGCCAGTAGTTTTCGACAGGACTACGAGCAGTACTTC
CASSFRQDYEQYF
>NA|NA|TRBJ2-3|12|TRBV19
TGTGCCACCAGGGGGGACACAGATACGCAGTATTTT
CATRGDTDTQYF
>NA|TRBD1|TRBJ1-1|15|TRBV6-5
TGTGCCAGTCGCAGGGGGTTGGCGGGGAACACTGAAGCTTTCTTT
CASRRGLAGNTEAFF
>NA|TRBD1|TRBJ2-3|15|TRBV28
TGTGCCAGCAGTTTTAAGGGGGCCAGCCCCGATACGCAGTATTTT
CASSFKGASPDTQYF
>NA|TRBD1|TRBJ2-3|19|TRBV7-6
TGTGCCAGCAGCTTAGTCGCCGGGACAGGGGCCCAAAAGTCAGATACGCAGTATTTT
CASSLVAGTGAQKSDTQYF
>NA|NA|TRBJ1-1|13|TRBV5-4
TGTGCCAGCAGGAAGAGGGGGATCACTGAAGCTTTCTTT
CASRKRGITEAFF
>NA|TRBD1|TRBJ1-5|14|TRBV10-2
TGCGCCAGCACGGGACAGGTTAGCAATCAGCCCCAGCATTTT
CASTGQVSNQPQHF
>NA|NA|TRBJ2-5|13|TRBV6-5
TGTGCCAGCAGTCGGACAGATCAAGAGACCCAGTACTTC
CASSRTDQETQYF
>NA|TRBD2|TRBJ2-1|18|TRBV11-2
TGTGCCAGCAGCTTAGATGTCTTCGCTAGCGGAGGCCGGGATGAGCAGTTCTTC
CASSLDVFASGGRDEQFF
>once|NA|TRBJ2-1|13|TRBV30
TGTGCCTGGTCGGCGGGACTCTACAATGAGCAGTTCTTC
CAWSAGLYNEQFF
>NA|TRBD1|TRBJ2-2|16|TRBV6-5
TGTGCCAGCAGTTCGGGGACAGGGATGAACACCGGGGAGCTGTTTTTT
CASSSGTGMNTGELFF
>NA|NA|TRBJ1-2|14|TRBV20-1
TGCAGTGCTAGTTCCGGGATAAACTATGGCGGCTACACCTTC
CSASSGINYGGYTF
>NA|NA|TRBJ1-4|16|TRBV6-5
TGTGCCAGCAGTTATCCCGTGGTGTCTACTAATGAAAAACTGTTTTTT
CASSYPVVSTNEKLFF
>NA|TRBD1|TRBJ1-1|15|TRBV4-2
TGTGCCAGCAGCTCAGGGGGGAGGGCGAAGGGGGAAGCTTTCTTT
CASSSGGRAKGEAFF
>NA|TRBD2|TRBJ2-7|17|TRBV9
TGTGCCAGCAGCGTGGGACTAGCGGGAGGGGGATCCTACGAGCAGTACTTC
CASSVGLAGGGSYEQYF
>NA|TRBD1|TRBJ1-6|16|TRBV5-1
TGCGCCAGCAGCCCTATACTGGGACAGGCTGGATCACCCCTCCACTTT
CASSPILGQAGSPLHF
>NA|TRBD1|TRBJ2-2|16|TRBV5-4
TGTGCCAGCAGTCGTCCCGGGACAGGGTACACCGGGGAGCTGTTTTTT
CASSRPGTGYTGELFF
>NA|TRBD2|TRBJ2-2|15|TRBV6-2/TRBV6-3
TGTGCCAGCAGTTCGTTCGGGACTAGCACCGGGGAGCTGTTTTTT
CASSSFGTSTGELFF
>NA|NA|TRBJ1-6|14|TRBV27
TGTGCCAGCAGTTCCACCCCAGGGCGTTCACCCCTCCACTTT
CASSSTPGRSPLHF
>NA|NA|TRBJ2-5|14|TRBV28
TGTGCCAGCAGTCTCGGACAGTCCTGGGAGACCCAGTACTTC
CASSLGQSWETQYF
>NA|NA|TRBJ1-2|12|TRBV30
TGTGCCTGGGGGGGAGGAGACTATGGCTACACCTTC
CAWGGGDYGYTF
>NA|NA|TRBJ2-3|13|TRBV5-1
TGCGCCAGCAGCCCCGAAGGGACAGATACGCAGTATTTT
CASSPEGTDTQYF
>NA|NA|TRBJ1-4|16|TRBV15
TGTGCCACCAGCAGAGATGGGGGAACCCTGGGTGAAAAACTGTTTTTT
CATSRDGGTLGEKLFF
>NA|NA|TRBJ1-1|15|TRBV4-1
TGCGCCAGCAGCCAGCTAAGAGTATCGGCAGCCCAAGCTTTCTTT
CASSQLRVSAAQAFF
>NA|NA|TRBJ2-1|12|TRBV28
TGTGCCAGCACCGAGGTATGGGCTGAGCAGTTCTTC
CASTEVWAEQFF
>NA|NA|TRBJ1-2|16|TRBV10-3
TGTGCCATCAGTGCTTTCTTGGGACGGAGATCCTATGGCTACACCTTC
CAISAFLGRRSYGYTF
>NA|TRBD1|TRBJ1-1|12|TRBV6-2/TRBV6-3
TGTGCCAGCAGTTTCCAGACAGGGATAGCTTTCTTT
CASSFQTGIAFF